These T cell receptor beta chains were read from a single sample in a study of T cells in Graves' hyperthyroidism and ophthalmopathy. TCRdb redid the calling of the multiplex PCR reads with MiXCR, one entry per CDR3 protein. Here the sample spans roughly 380,000 distinct CDR3 sequences, 12% to 15% being singletons. The specimen sequenced was blood. These receptors came from a woman aged 18-29 years with Graves' hyperthyroidism. Both conserved end residues are part of each CDR3.

>TRBJ2-3|TRBV20-1
CSAETSGRVTDTQYF
>TRBJ2-6|TRBV30
CAWTRDRDLSGANVLTF
>TRBJ1-1|TRBV2
CASSRTGDREGATEAFF
>TRBJ2-2|TRBV20-1
CSARDYRGPGTGELFF
>TRBJ2-1|TRBV20-1
CSAPLLAALYNEQFF
>TRBJ2-5|TRBV5-1
CASSMEGGSSETQYF
>TRBJ2-3|TRBV5-4
CASSPRLALPTDTQYF
>TRBJ2-7|TRBV6-1
CASSLGSAGEASYEQYF
>TRBJ1-4|TRBV18
CASSPRQGTTNEKLFF
>TRBJ1-5|TRBV12-3/TRBV12-4
CASRGPGSNQPQHF
>TRBJ2-7|TRBV7-8
CASSLRTSRDEQYF
>TRBJ2-3|TRBV28
CASRRHGGTDTQYF
>TRBJ1-2|TRBV10-2
CASSESYRVYGYTF
>TRBJ1-5|TRBV7-9
CASSPGQGMLDQPQHF
>TRBJ2-5|TRBV28
CASSSLAGAETQYF
>TRBJ1-1|TRBV5-1
CASSFYRGRTEAFF
>TRBJ2-3|TRBV29-1
CSVRVGGADTQYF
>TRBJ2-1|TRBV6-1
CASNIPRESVYNEQFF
>TRBJ2-7|TRBV11-2
CASNNIGTGAYEQYF
>TRBJ1-2|TRBV10-3
CAISHTARGGPGYTF
>TRBJ1-1|TRBV19
CASSSQGARNTEAFF
>TRBJ2-7|TRBV10-1
CASSESSNPVEQYF
>TRBJ2-1|TRBV19
CASKRTSGAPEQFF
>TRBJ2-1|TRBV19
CASSGTDYNEQFF
>TRBJ2-5|TRBV7-3
CASSDDPGPQETQYF
>TRBJ1-2|TRBV20-1
CSARDVRQGAVVNGYTF
>TRBJ1-1|TRBV20-1
CSARLGGFAEAFF
>TRBJ1-1|TRBV6-5
CASSYGRRDTEAFF
>TRBJ2-7|TRBV20-1
CSARKTLYEQYF
>TRBJ2-2|TRBV30
CAWSDVTGELFF
>TRBJ2-1|TRBV6-1
CASSENFSYNEQFF
>TRBJ2-7|TRBV19
CASSTSTGTGWREQYF
>TRBJ1-4|TRBV9
CASSVGPRPNEKLFF
>TRBJ1-2|TRBV30
CAFGTGLDTF
>TRBJ2-7|TRBV4-1
CASSRDGAYEQYF
>TRBJ2-3|TRBV2
CASGEVTDTQYF
>TRBJ2-7|TRBV20-1
CSASTGGGYEQYF
>TRBJ2-2|TRBV7-6
CARSSNTGELFF
>TRBJ2-7|TRBV6-2/TRBV6-3
CASMEASGRPSSYEQYF
>TRBJ2-5|TRBV7-3
CAGSLLGQDQETQYF
>TRBJ2-3|TRBV9
CASSPDREFDTQYF
>TRBJ1-1|TRBV30
CAWSVSGPNTEAFF
>TRBJ1-2|TRBV28
CASSTTGTGVSGYTF